Reported below is one T cell receptor (beta chain). The entry originates in a study of monozygotic twins with inflammatory bowel disease. Blood samples of about 2.5 ml were drawn from every donor. Looked up from germline, CDR1 is MNHEY and CDR2 is SMNVEV (reference sequence). This CDR3 spans 15 amino acids. Researchers used template switching to add UMIs featuring a 6-nucleotide sample barcode. Using the 5' RACE reads, TCRdb records one entry per CDR3 protein without DNA. The sample holds 110,000 to 150,000 distinct CDR3 sequences. Sequenced input: blood. The V and J genes are TRBV27 and TRBJ2-7. The clonotype was recovered from a human donor with ulcerative colitis or Crohn's disease, or a healthy co-twin of an affected twin (not recorded which). The CDR3 sequence is CASSLLLAGAYEQYF.